This is a list of T cell receptor beta chains from one sample in a study of blood T cell repertoires in COVID-19. Profiled with immunoSEQ multiplex PCR; TCRdb holds only in-frame clones, not every one. The sample records roughly 250,000 clones, 87% being singletons. Sequenced material: PBMCs or T cells enriched from blood (not recorded which). Receptor source: a young woman with acute COVID-19. Each CDR3 is given with its conserved first and last residue. The D gene is left open where the match is weak. Clone size is shown for a subset of rows, as once, few, many or a class of expanded clone.

abundance | d_gene | j_gene | v_gene | CDR3aa | CDR3nt
. | TRBD1 | TRBJ1-2 | TRBV29-1 | CSVESVGTGSGYGYTF | TGCAGCGTTGAATCGGTCGGGACAGGGAGTGGCTATGGCTACACCTTC
. | . | TRBJ2-6 | TRBV21-1 | CASSKSRLIEVGRTGANVLTF | TGTGCCAGCAGCAAAAGCCGTCTCATCGAGGTCGGAAGAACTGGGGCCAACGTCCTGACTTTC
. | . | TRBJ1-2 | TRBV19 | CASSPPLGRDYGYTF | TGTGCCAGTAGTCCCCCTCTGGGCAGAGACTATGGCTACACCTTC
. | TRBD1 | TRBJ2-2 | TRBV2 | CASSRQGAGTGELFF | TGTGCCAGCAGTCGACAGGGGGCGGGCACCGGGGAGCTGTTTTTT
. | . | TRBJ2-7 | TRBV23-1 | CASSQSQIRGYEQYF | TGCGCCAGCAGTCAATCGCAAATAAGAGGGTACGAGCAGTACTTC
. | . | TRBJ2-2 | TRBV7-9 | CASSLGAGELFF | TGTGCCAGCAGCTTAGGAGCCGGGGAGCTGTTTTTT
. | . | TRBJ2-3 | TRBV9 | CASSVEEGGSTDTQYF | TGTGCCAGCAGCGTAGAAGAGGGGGGGAGCACAGATACGCAGTATTTT
many | TRBD2 | TRBJ2-2 | TRBV6-6 | CASSHPASSGGYGGELFF | TGTGCCAGCAGTCACCCCGCCTCTAGCGGGGGGTACGGCGGGGAGCTGTTTTTT
. | TRBD1 | TRBJ1-2 | TRBV4-1 | CASSHLDRGDYGYTF | TGCGCCAGCAGCCACCTAGACAGGGGCGACTATGGCTACACCTTC
. | TRBD2 | TRBJ2-2 | TRBV5-1 | CASSLREGRTGELFF | TGCGCCAGCAGCTTGAGGGAGGGCCGCACCGGGGAGCTGTTTTTT
once | . | TRBJ2-3 | TRBV7-2 | CASSYSGRGADTQYF | TGTGCCAGCAGTTATAGCGGAAGAGGTGCAGATACGCAGTATTTT
. | TRBD2 | TRBJ2-1 | TRBV29-1 | CSVGGLLAGVKLFTCEQFF | TGCAGCGTTGGGGGCCTGCTAGCGGGAGTAAAATTATTTACCTGTGAGCAGTTCTTC
. | TRBD1 | TRBJ1-5 | TRBV7-2 | CASSWRGGQPQHF | TGTGCCAGCAGTTGGCGAGGGGGCCAGCCCCAGCATTTT
. | TRBD2 | TRBJ2-3 | TRBV3-1/TRBV3-2 | CASSQDRAGITDTQYF | TGTGCCAGCAGCCAAGATCGAGCGGGGATCACAGATACGCAGTATTTT
. | TRBD2 | TRBJ2-1 | TRBV16 | CASSQYGTSGGAWYNEQFF | TGTGCCAGCAGCCAATACGGGACTAGCGGGGGGGCCTGGTACAATGAGCAGTTCTTC
. | TRBD1 | TRBJ1-5 | TRBV15 | CATSSLTQGVSNQPQHF | TGTGCCACCAGCAGCCTGACGCAGGGGGTCAGCAATCAGCCCCAGCATTTT
. | . | TRBJ1-5 | TRBV12-5 | CASAEVSNQPQHF | TGTGCTAGTGCTGAGGTTAGCAATCAGCCCCAGCATTTT
. | . | TRBJ2-3 | TRBV18 | CASSPFGDTQYF | TGTGCCAGCTCACCTTTCGGAGATACGCAGTATTTT
. | . | TRBJ2-1 | TRBV2 | CASSDVRHNEQFF | TGTGCCAGCAGTGATGTGAGGCACAATGAGCAGTTCTTC
. | TRBD1 | TRBJ1-1 | TRBV19 | CASTTGDYVEAFF | TGTGCCAGTACCACAGGGGATTACGTTGAAGCTTTCTTT
. | . | TRBJ2-1 | TRBV11-2 | CASSRVRTGGHEQFF | TGTGCCAGCAGCCGCGTTAGGACAGGAGGGCATGAGCAGTTCTTC
. | . | TRBJ2-1 | TRBV12-3/TRBV12-4 | CASSLGVREFF | TGTGCCAGCAGTTTAGGGGTCCGGGAGTTCTTC